The 19 T cell receptor beta chains below come from one sample, sequenced in a study of blood T cells in healthy people across ages. Primed by a sample-barcoded 5' primer and a J-beta primer mix, a second PCR proceeded for 7 to 11 cycles. TCRdb re-derived calls from the 5' RACE reads in MiXCR, one entry per CDR3 protein. The sample yields more than 600,000 distinct CDR3 sequences, 20% to 30% seen once. This sample was also put to use in a study of T cells of mothers and their children.

Sequences were obtained from blood. All receptors come from a boy younger than 18 in good health.

This chain links TRBV12-3 or TRBV12-4 with TRBJ2-7; D may be TRBD1 or TRBD2 (5 bases each). This CDR3 has 15 residues. V was cut by 7 bases and J by 4 bases, with 20 bases left in between. CDR3: CASNEGSQGRYEQYF. CDR3 DNA: TGTGCCAGCAACGAGGGATCCCAGGGAAGATACGAGCAGTACTTC.

The sample holds a few counts of this clonotype. The CDR3 region has the DNA TGTGCCAGCAGCCCCGTCTCTACAGGGGGAGAGGAGACCCAGTACTTC. Its translation: CASSPVSTGGEETQYF. The chain recombines TRBV27 with TRBJ2-5, with TRBD1 matching 8 bases. After removal of 6 bases from V and 5 bases from J, the junction contained 14 bases not matched to a gene. Germline-derived CDR1 and CDR2 are MNHEY and SMNVEV (reference sequence). The CDR3 has 16 residues.

The chain carries TRBV29-1 and TRBJ2-4, with TRBD1 identical over 8 bases. Germline CDR1 is SQVTM and CDR2 is ANQGSEA. V dropped 4 bases and J dropped 8; count of bases not matched to a gene: 4. This CDR3 region has 12 residues. As DNA, the CDR3 is TGCAGCGTTGGTCAGGGGGCAGACATTCAGTACTTC. Translated, it gives CSVGQGADIQYF.

This clonotype was detected only a few times. The V call is TRBV28, the J call TRBJ1-4; D call uncertain. CDR1 is MDHEN and CDR2 is SYDVKM in the germline V gene. This CDR3 has 14 residues. Trimming removed 6 bases from V and 4 bases from J, with 12 bases in between. CDR3: CASRPKEDNEKLFF. The CDR3, as DNA: TGTGCCAGCAGACCGAAAGAGGATAATGAAAAACTGTTTTTT.

Here the CDR3 reads CASSSGILTVRGVEQYF. The CDR3 DNA sequence: TGCGCCAGCAGCTCTGGAATACTAACAGTCCGAGGCGTCGAGCAGTACTTC. V gene TRBV5-1 combines with J gene TRBJ2-7; no firm D call. Germline loops: CDR1 SGHRS, CDR2 YFSETQ. The CDR3 has 17 residues. Trimming stripped 3 bases from V and 6 bases from J, with 25 bases between.

The J gene is TRBJ1-6, the V gene TRBV7-2, with 9 bases identical to TRBD1. This CDR3 spans 15 amino acids. Trimming removed 5 bases from V and 5 bases from J; junction bases left unmatched: 4. Germline CDR1 is SGHTA and CDR2 is FQGNSA. CDR3: CASSPRTGDNSPLHF. The CDR3 DNA sequence: TGTGCCAGCAGCCCTCGGACAGGGGATAATTCACCCCTCCACTTT. The entire variable domain, with the rest obtained from reference TRBV7-2 and TRBJ1-6, is as follows: GAGVSQSPSNKVTEKGKDVELRCDPISGHTALYWYRQSLGQGLEFLIYFQGNSAPDKSGLPSDRFSAERTGGSVSTLTIQRTQQEDSAVYLCASSPRTGDNSPLHFGNGTRLTVT.

The chain employs TRBV9 and TRBJ2-5; D might be TRBD2 (6 bases). The DNA end is more similar to TRBJ2-7, so the J call may be wrong. CDR3 length: 13 amino acids. CDR1 and CDR2 from the germline V gene are SGDLS and YYNGEE. The chain's CDR3 is CASSAGGFHEQYF. The DNA for the CDR3 is TGTGCCAGCAGCGCTGGGGGGTTCCACGAGCAGTACTTC.

There are a few counts of this clonotype. The genes are TRBV29-1 and TRBJ1-2; D not resolved. The ends were cut back, 1 base at V and 8 bases at J, with 8 bases in the middle. Per the germline V gene, CDR1 is SQVTM and CDR2 is ANQGSEA. The CDR3 is 11 residues long. CDR3 sequence reads: CSVEASGGYTF. The CDR3, as DNA: TGCAGCGTTGAAGCTTCGGGGGGCTACACCTTC. The complete variable domain, with remaining parts taken from reference TRBV29-1 and TRBJ1-2, reads SAVISQKPSRDICQRGTSLTIQCQVDSQVTMMFWYRQQPGQSLTLIATANQGSEATYESGFVIDKFPISRPNLTFSTLTVSNMSPEDSSIYLCSVEASGGYTFGSGTRLTVV.

This chain uses TRBV6-5 with TRBJ1-1; D gene uncertain. CDR3 length: 15 amino acids. V was cut by 5 bases and J by 1 base, with 14 bases left in between. Germline assignment: CDR1 MNHEY and CDR2 SVGAGI. The CDR3 coding sequence is TGTGCCAGCAGTCTCTATTTTGGGCAGAACACTGAAGCTTTCTTT. As protein: CASSLYFGQNTEAFF.

The chain carries TRBV20-1 and TRBJ2-5; 9 nucleotides align to TRBD1. The J call is doubtful: the DNA matches TRBJ2-1 better. The CDR3 spans 14 residues. Looked up from germline, CDR1 is DFQATT and CDR2 is SNEGSKA (reference sequence). CDR3 DNA: TGCAGTGCTTCCCGAGGGACAGGGCCCAATGAGCAGTTCTTC. Residues: CSASRGTGPNEQFF.

The chain uses TRBV7-9 and TRBJ2-7; D is possibly TRBD1 or TRBD2 (5 bases each). The CDR3 covers 13 residues. V was pared by 5 bases and J by 3 bases, with 11 bases between. The germline CDR1 and CDR2 sequences are SEHNR and FQNEAQ (reference sequence). For the CDR3, the DNA is TGTGCCAGCAGCAACCGGGACCTCTACGAGCAGTACTTC. This sequence encodes CASSNRDLYEQYF.

This clonotype showed up many times. V gene TRBV28 combines with J gene TRBJ2-7; 7 bases match TRBD1. Germline assignment: CDR1 MDHEN and CDR2 SYDVKM. This CDR3 region has 14 residues. Trimming cost V 6 bases and J 0 bases; bases outside gene matches: 5. Here the CDR3 reads CASRRTGSSYEQYF. As DNA, the CDR3 is TGTGCCAGCAGAAGGACAGGATCCTCCTACGAGCAGTACTTC.

The rearrangement uses TRBV12-3 or TRBV12-4 and TRBJ1-3; D unclear. V lost 6 bases to trimming and J lost 8 bases, with 11 bases between them. CDR3 length: 12 residues. CDR3 in DNA: TGTGCCAGCAGCGAGGGCGGGTACACCATATATTTT. Its protein product is CASSEGGYTIYF.

The chain has TRBV2 and TRBJ2-7; a weak D match, TRBD2 (6 bases). The J call may be incorrect, as the DNA end agrees better with TRBJ2-5. This CDR3 region has 14 residues. Per the germline V gene, CDR1 is SNHLY and CDR2 is FYNNEI. DNA of the CDR3: TGTGCCAGCATCCTCACGGAGGGGCAAGAGACCCAGTACTTC. Its protein product is CASILTEGQETQYF.

The chain recombines TRBV28 with TRBJ1-5; TRBD1 might be the D (5 bases). The germline CDR1 and CDR2 sequences are MDHEN and SYDVKM. V lost 8 bases, J lost 0 bases, and 17 bases lay in between. The CDR3 contains 16 residues. The CDR3 loop reads CASGGDPRYSNQPQHF. The CDR3 DNA is TGTGCCAGCGGCGGGGACCCTCGTTATAGCAATCAGCCCCAGCATTTT.

V is TRBV14 and J is TRBJ2-1; TRBD2 matches at 7 bases. V lost 1 base and J lost 2; bases outside the gene matches: 8. The CDR3 is 17 amino acids. Germline CDR1 SGHDN, CDR2 FVKESK. CDR3 in amino acids: CASSQVARGSPYNEQFF. CDR3 DNA: TGTGCCAGCAGCCAAGTCGCGCGGGGGAGCCCCTACAATGAGCAGTTCTTC.

This clonotype was found a few times. This rearrangement joins TRBV7-2 to TRBJ2-1; 7 nucleotides agree with TRBD1. The J call may be in error: the DNA end matches TRBJ2-7 better. This CDR3 comprises 16 residues. Germline V gene data show CDR1 as SGHTA and CDR2 as FQGNSA. The DNA for the CDR3 is TGTGCCAGCAGCAGAGACAGGGACACTCGAACCTACGAGCAGTACTTC. It encodes CASSRDRDTRTYEQYF.

This clonotype was detected only a few times. This chain links TRBV15 with TRBJ2-7, with TRBD1 matching over 7 bases. The V gene's germline CDR1 is LNHNV and CDR2 YYDKDF (reference sequence). This CDR3 is 15 amino acids long. The V gene end was trimmed by 6 bases and the J gene end by 3 bases; junction bases not matched to a gene: 11. Here the CDR3 reads CATRGLGTEDYEQYF. The DNA of the CDR3 is TGTGCCACCAGGGGCTTGGGGACAGAAGACTACGAGCAGTACTTC.

The chain couples TRBV11-2 to TRBJ2-7; TRBD2 aligns across 10 bases. V gave up 7 bases and J gave up 0 bases; unmatched junction bases: 9. The germline CDR1 and CDR2 sequences are SGHAT and FQNNGV. This CDR3 contains 16 residues. CDR3 sequence reads: CASTPWASGSSYEQYF. The CDR3 DNA reads as TGTGCCAGCACCCCGTGGGCTAGCGGGAGCTCCTACGAGCAGTACTTC. Looking up the rest from reference TRBV11-2 and TRBJ2-7 gives the full variable domain: EAGVAQSPRYKIIEKRQSVAFWCNPISGHATLYWYQQILGQGPKLLIQFQNNGVVDDSQLPKDRFSAERLKGVDSTLKIQPAKLEDSAVYLCASTPWASGSSYEQYFGPGTRLTVT.